This TCR beta chain emerged from a study of blood T cell repertoires in COVID-19. V was pared by 0 bases and J by 6 bases, with 10 bases between. Germline V gene sequence: CDR1 SGHTS, CDR2 YDEGEE. This CDR3 region has 14 residues. Profiled with immunoSEQ multiplex PCR; TCRdb holds only in-frame clones, not every one. Here the sample spans 300,000 to 450,000 clones, about 90% being singletons. Recovered status in Cohort 3 required two negative PCRs, clearance, or symptom resolution. The sample was PBMCs or T cells enriched from blood (not recorded which). This receptor was obtained from a man younger than 40 who had recovered from COVID-19. The J gene is TRBJ1-5, the V gene TRBV5-8; D is perhaps TRBD1 (5 bases). CDR3: CASSLGQGGQPQHF. The CDR3 DNA reads as TGTGCCAGCAGCTTGGGTCAGGGAGGTCAGCCCCAGCATTTT.